Following are 29 T cell receptor beta chains from one sample sequenced in a study of T-cell reconstitution after alpha-beta-depleted transplantation in children. Preparation of the TCRbeta library used unique molecular identifiers. TCRdb reprocessed the PCR reads with MiXCR, giving one entry per CDR3 protein. The sample has 610,000 or so distinct CDR3 sequences; about a quarter are singletons. The source material was PBMCs, sampled before TCRalphabeta/CD19-depleted stem cell transplant. The source is a boy less than two years old with Wiskott-Aldrich syndrome, due to receive a stem cell transplant.

This clonotype was seen a few times. V and J are TRBV12-3 or TRBV12-4 and TRBJ1-5; TRBD1 matches 7 bases. The CDR3 loop spans 14 amino acids. V shed 6 bases and J 4 bases; nucleotides not matched to a gene: 6. CDR3 in amino acids: CASSQRQGNQPQHF. The CDR3 nucleotides are TGTGCCAGCAGCCAAAGACAGGGTAATCAGCCCCAGCATTTT.

The chain recombines TRBV5-6 with TRBJ2-1; no clear D gene. The germline V and J ends were trimmed by 3 bases and 0 bases, with 13 bases remaining between them. The CDR3 is 16 residues long. The germline CDR1 and CDR2 sequences are SGHDT and YYEEEE. CDR3 bases: TGTGCCAGCAGCTCCGTTACCAAGAGCTCCTACAATGAGCAGTTCTTC. Translation gives CASSSVTKSSYNEQFF.

This clonotype was observed a handful of times. V and J are TRBV11-2 and TRBJ2-1; 14 nucleotides agree with TRBD2. V was pared by 1 base and J by 0 bases, with 8 bases of the junction left unmatched. Germline V lookup: CDR1 SGHAT, CDR2 FQNNGV. This CDR3 comprises 20 residues. The CDR3 here is CASSLGVGLAGGYSYNEQFF. CDR3 nucleotide sequence: TGTGCCAGCAGCTTAGGCGTCGGACTAGCGGGAGGCTACTCCTACAATGAGCAGTTCTTC.

The chain uses TRBV12-3 or TRBV12-4 and TRBJ1-1; D is undetermined. V lost 1 base and J lost 6, with 15 bases in between. The CDR3 length is 15 residues. For the CDR3, the DNA is TGTGCCAGCAGTTTAGAAGGTTTGGTCCAATCTGAAGCTTTCTTT. Translating it yields CASSLEGLVQSEAFF.

This chain joins TRBV20-1 and TRBJ2-1; perhaps D is TRBD1 or TRBD2 (5 bases each). Germline loops: CDR1 DFQATT, CDR2 SNEGSKA (reference sequence). Deletions cut 6 bases from V and 9 bases from J, with 9 bases between. The CDR3 has 10 amino acids. CDR3 residues: CSAGDPEQFF. For the CDR3, the DNA is TGCAGTGCGGGGGATCCTGAGCAGTTCTTC.

CDR3 in DNA: TGCGCCAGCAGCCAAGTCGGAGCAGGGAATTACGAGCAGTACTTC. Residues: CASSQVGAGNYEQYF. This sequence joins TRBV4-1 and TRBJ2-7; a possible D gene is TRBD1 (5 bases). This CDR3 has 15 amino acids. Germline loops: CDR1 MGHRA, CDR2 YSYEKL. V was shortened by 1 base and J by 4 bases, with 14 bases between the two germline ends.

This chain connects TRBV5-1 to TRBJ1-6; TRBD1 matches 8 bases. V trimming: 0 bases; J trimming: 10 bases; junction bases outside the gene matches: 6. The germline CDR1 and CDR2 sequences are SGHRS and YFSETQ. The CDR3 length is 15 residues. The CDR3 here is CASSLAVTGESPLHF. The CDR3 DNA sequence: TGCGCCAGCAGCTTGGCCGTGACAGGGGAATCACCCCTCCACTTT.

This sequence joins TRBV5-1 and TRBJ1-1, with D perhaps matching TRBD1 (6 bases). Between the trimmed V and J ends, which lost 1 base and 4 bases, there was a span of 14 bases. CDR1 SGHRS and CDR2 YFSETQ come from the germline V gene. The CDR3 totals 15 residues. This chain's CDR3 is CASSLLPGVITEAFF. CDR3 in DNA: TGCGCCAGCAGCTTGCTTCCAGGGGTCATCACTGAAGCTTTCTTT.

The V and J genes are TRBV29-1 and TRBJ1-1, with D possibly TRBD1 on 5 matching bases. The CDR3 spans 14 residues. The V gene's germline CDR1 is SQVTM and CDR2 ANQGSEA. V was cut by 6 bases and J by 5 bases, with 19 bases left in between. CDR3 in amino acids: CSVTTGGERTEAFF. In nucleotides, the CDR3 is TGCAGCGTGACCACCGGGGGAGAGCGGACTGAAGCTTTCTTT. Supplemented by reference TRBV29-1 and TRBJ1-1, the full variable domain reads SAVISQKPSRDICQRGTSLTIQCQVDSQVTMMFWYRQQPGQSLTLIATANQGSEATYESGFVIDKFPISRPNLTFSTLTVSNMSPEDSSIYLCSVTTGGERTEAFFGQGTRLTVV.

This chain uses TRBV19 with TRBJ2-2; TRBD2 is a possible D gene (5 bases). The CDR3 extends over 14 amino acids. V lost 7 bases and J 0 bases, leaving 9 bases between the germline ends. Per the germline V gene, CDR1 is LNHDA and CDR2 is SQIVND (reference sequence). DNA for the CDR3: TGTGCCAGTAACCTGGGAGCGAACACCGGGGAGCTGTTTTTT. Its protein is CASNLGANTGELFF.

This clonotype showed up just a few times. CDR3 bases: TGTGCCATCAGTCCCCCAGGGGGCACCGGGGAGCTGTTTTTT. It specifies CAISPPGGTGELFF. The genes are TRBV10-3 and TRBJ2-2; TRBD1 matches at 7 bases. The CDR3 is 14 amino acids. Germline V gene sequence: CDR1 ENHRY, CDR2 SYGVKD. With V trimmed by 5 bases and J by 4 bases, 4 bases remained unmatched.

This clonotype came up a few times. The J gene is TRBJ1-1, the V gene TRBV5-5; D perhaps matches TRBD1 (6 bases). Germline CDR1 and CDR2: SGHKS and YYEKEE (reference sequence). The CDR3 spans 15 residues. Trimming left V 1 base short and J 5 bases short, with 15 bases between. The CDR3 DNA sequence: TGTGCCAGCAGCTTGTACAGGGCACAAGAAACTGAAGCTTTCTTT. Translated: CASSLYRAQETEAFF.

The sample holds a few counts of this clonotype. This chain uses TRBV29-1 with TRBJ2-5, with TRBD2 identical over 10 bases. Germline V gives CDR1 SQVTM, CDR2 ANQGSEA. V lost 5 bases and J lost 5; bases outside the gene matches: 8. CDR3 size: 14 residues. CDR3 loop: CSVFVLAGSETQYF. In DNA, the CDR3 is TGCAGCGTTTTCGTACTAGCGGGATCCGAGACCCAGTACTTC.

The chain carries TRBV5-1 and TRBJ2-7; D is ambiguous. The CDR3 runs 15 residues. V lost 4 bases to trimming and J lost 3 bases, with 17 bases between them. Germline CDR1 reads SGHRS; CDR2 reads YFSETQ. The CDR3 DNA is TGCGCCAGCAGCCCCTCGGACGGCTTATACTACGAGCAGTACTTC. The encoded protein is CASSPSDGLYYEQYF. Based on the CDR3 plus reference TRBV5-1 and TRBJ2-7, the full variable domain is KAGVTQTPRYLIKTRGQQVTLSCSPISGHRSVSWYQQTPGQGLQFLFEYFSETQRNKGNFPGRFSGRQFSNSRSEMNVSTLELGDSALYLCASSPSDGLYYEQYFGPGTRLTVT.

This clonotype has a single count. A junction end diverges from the germline sequence, so it may reflect a read error. The gene calls are TRBV5-1 and TRBJ2-4; D is unclear. The CDR3 is 15 amino acids. CDR1 and CDR2 from the germline V gene are SGHRS and YFSETQ. CDR3 sequence (DNA): TGCGCCAGCAGCTTGAGGCCTACACCCAAAAACACTCAGTACTTC. Its translation is CASSLRPTPKNTQYF.

In this sample, this clonotype turned up a few times. The chain links TRBV12-3 or TRBV12-4 to TRBJ2-3; perhaps TRBD1 as D (6 bases). The germline V and J ends were trimmed by 6 bases and 7 bases, with 11 bases remaining between them. The CDR3 length is 12 residues. The CDR3 coding sequence is TGTGCCAGCAGCCCGACAGGAAATACGCAGTATTTT. It specifies CASSPTGNTQYF.

The rearrangement joins TRBV2 to TRBJ2-1; D is unclear. V was pared by 8 bases and J by 4 bases, with 15 bases between. Germline CDR1 is SNHLY and CDR2 is FYNNEI. This CDR3 comprises 14 residues. In DNA, the CDR3 is TGTGCCAGCTCTCTTGGGGTTTTATACAATGAGCAGTTCTTC. Encoded protein: CASSLGVLYNEQFF.

The chain has TRBV4-1 and TRBJ2-1, with D perhaps matching TRBD2 (6 bases). CDR1 is MGHRA, CDR2 YSYEKL, per germline. This CDR3 is built from 13 residues. V was clipped by 6 bases and J by 10 bases, with 16 bases between them. Here the CDR3 reads CASRGLAGTEQFF. The DNA for the CDR3 is TGCGCCAGCAGGGGACTCGCGGGGACGGAGCAGTTCTTC.

This clonotype has a handful of counts. The rearrangement links TRBV29-1 to TRBJ2-2; unclear D gene. The CDR3 is 14 residues long. Germline CDR1 reads SQVTM; CDR2 reads ANQGSEA. The ends were cut back, 4 bases at V and 0 bases at J, with 9 bases in the middle. CDR3 DNA sequence: TGCAGCGTTGCAGTAACAGCGAACACCGGGGAGCTGTTTTTT. The encoded protein is CSVAVTANTGELFF.

The genes are TRBV10-3 and TRBJ1-2; maybe TRBD1 (5 bases). This CDR3 comprises 14 residues. V gave up 3 bases and J gave up 1 base, with 9 bases separating them. Germline-derived CDR1 and CDR2 are ENHRY and SYGVKD. CDR3 bases: TGTGCCATCAGTGACAGGGAACTTAACTATGGCTACACCTTC. It translates to CAISDRELNYGYTF.

The V gene is TRBV10-3, the J gene TRBJ2-1; D is possibly TRBD1 (5 bases). Looked up from germline, CDR1 is ENHRY and CDR2 is SYGVKD. Deletions cut 2 bases from V and 3 bases from J, with 8 bases between. The CDR3 spans 14 residues. The CDR3 coding sequence is TGTGCCATCAGTGAGAGGGGCAACTACAATGAGCAGTTCTTC. This encodes CAISERGNYNEQFF.

The J gene is TRBJ2-5, the V gene TRBV28; possibly TRBD1 for D (6 bases). V lost 4 bases, J lost 3 bases, and 15 bases lay in between. Germline CDR1 MDHEN, CDR2 SYDVKM. The CDR3 spans 15 residues. CDR3 sequence reads: CASSWGLRGEETQYF. CDR3 coding DNA: TGTGCCAGCAGTTGGGGGCTGCGAGGGGAAGAGACCCAGTACTTC.

This clonotype was detected only a few times. V usage is TRBV7-2 and J usage is TRBJ2-7, with D uncertain. The germline V and J ends were trimmed by 1 base and 6 bases, with 13 bases remaining between them. Looked up from germline, CDR1 is SGHTA and CDR2 is FQGNSA. The CDR3 covers 14 residues. The CDR3 DNA is TGTGCCAGCAGCTTAGGGGTTTGGGGTAGCGAGCAGTACTTC. This gives the protein CASSLGVWGSEQYF. Variable domain in full (rest from reference TRBV7-2 and TRBJ2-7): GAGVSQSPSNKVTEKGKDVELRCDPISGHTALYWYRQSLGQGLEFLIYFQGNSAPDKSGLPSDRFSAERTGGSVSTLTIQRTQQEDSAVYLCASSLGVWGSEQYFGPGTRLTVT.

The chain links TRBV9 to TRBJ1-2; TRBD1 aligns across 12 bases. The CDR3 sequence is 15 residues long. Germline CDR1 and CDR2: SGDLS and YYNGEE. Germline trimming cut 0 bases from V and 7 bases from J; bases unmatched to any gene: 4. The DNA of the CDR3 is TGTGCCAGCAGCGTAGATGGGACAGGGGGCTCTGGCTACACCTTC. Its protein product is CASSVDGTGGSGYTF.

J is TRBJ2-1 and V is TRBV28; D is unresolved. Trimming stripped 5 bases from V and 1 base from J, with 9 bases between. The CDR3 contains 14 residues. Germline lookup yields CDR1 MDHEN and CDR2 SYDVKM. The CDR3 here is CASSPDLSYNEQFF. For the CDR3, the DNA is TGTGCCAGCAGTCCAGACCTATCCTACAATGAGCAGTTCTTC.

This clonotype was observed a handful of times. V is TRBV12-3 or TRBV12-4 and J is TRBJ2-5, with 7 positions matching TRBD2. Losses at the gene ends were 3 bases for V and 1 base for J; bases not matched to a gene: 8. This CDR3 region has 16 residues. CDR3 sequence reads: CASSLGRAPPQETQYF. CDR3 coding DNA: TGTGCCAGCAGTTTGGGGAGGGCCCCCCCCCAAGAGACCCAGTACTTC.

This clonotype has just one count. The chain recombines TRBV7-9 with TRBJ2-1; 11 bases are shared with TRBD2. J gave up 9 bases and V 3 bases, and 13 bases lay outside the gene matches. Germline CDR1 reads SEHNR; CDR2 reads FQNEAQ (reference sequence). This CDR3 has 17 amino acids. CDR3 residues: CASSFLLAGVGMGEQFF. As DNA, the CDR3 is TGTGCCAGCAGCTTCTTACTAGCGGGAGTCGGAATGGGTGAGCAGTTCTTC.

The chain is built from TRBV27 and TRBJ1-1, with D unresolved. Trimming cost V 0 bases and J 5 bases, with 10 bases left between them. Looked up from germline, CDR1 is MNHEY and CDR2 is SMNVEV (reference sequence). This CDR3 contains 14 residues. The CDR3 region has the DNA TGTGCCAGCAGTTTATCGCCAGTGGGAACTGAAGCTTTCTTT. This encodes CASSLSPVGTEAFF.

The rearrangement joins TRBV12-3 or TRBV12-4 to TRBJ1-1, with D unresolved. This CDR3 has 13 residues. V lost 5 bases to trimming and J lost 1 base, with 8 bases between them. Here the CDR3 reads CASSPGKNTEAFF. The CDR3 DNA follows: TGTGCCAGCAGTCCGGGGAAGAACACTGAAGCTTTCTTT.